The 30 T cell receptor beta chains presented below share a single source sample, sequenced in a study of cytomegalovirus exposure and HLA in healthy donors. It was with 60 Vbeta and 13 Jbeta primers that the PCR ran. Libraries were prepared by immunoSEQ multiplex PCR; TCRdb keeps only in-frame clonotypes and omits some of them. Of under 300,000 clones listed, about four fifths are singletons. The sample comprised PBMCs. The receptors here all came from a woman aged 40 to 50 in good health and CMV-seropositive.

This sequence joins TRBV27 and TRBJ2-1; perhaps TRBD2 as D (5 bases). The CDR3 runs 12 residues. Looked up from germline, CDR1 is MNHEY and CDR2 is SMNVEV (reference sequence). Trimming removed 4 bases at V and 9 bases at J, with 10 bases between. This chain's CDR3 is CASSSPGGEQFF. CDR3 nucleotides: TGTGCCAGCAGTTCCCCAGGAGGTGAGCAGTTCTTC.

The V call is TRBV13, the J call TRBJ2-3; TRBD2 agrees at 10 bases. Per the germline V gene, CDR1 is PRHDT and CDR2 is FYEKMQ (reference sequence). CDR3 length equals 16 residues. V lost 3 bases to trimming and J lost 2 bases; unmatched junction nucleotides: 5. The CDR3 nucleotides are TGTGCCAGCAGCTTCGGACTAGCGGTCAACACAGATACGCAGTATTTT. As protein: CASSFGLAVNTDTQYF.

The CDR3 is CASSSSGIYEQYF. In nucleotides, the CDR3 is TGTGCCAGCAGTTCCAGCGGAATCTACGAGCAGTACTTC. The chain couples TRBV7-9 to TRBJ2-7; D is perhaps TRBD2 (5 bases). Trimming shortened V by 6 bases and J by 3 bases, and 12 bases separated the two germline ends. The germline V gene encodes CDR1 SEHNR and CDR2 FQNEAQ (reference sequence). CDR3 length equals 13 residues.

The rearrangement links TRBV18 to TRBJ2-4; 10 bases agree with TRBD2. Looked up from germline, CDR1 is KGHSH and CDR2 is LQKENI. V shed 3 bases and J 2 bases; nucleotides not matched to a gene: 4. This CDR3 has 16 amino acids. CDR3 protein: CASSPGAGGTKNIQYF. Written as DNA, the CDR3 is TGTGCCAGCTCACCCGGAGCGGGAGGGACCAAAAACATTCAGTACTTC.

J is TRBJ2-5 and V is TRBV28, with TRBD2 matching over 9 bases. Trimming removed 4 bases from V and 5 bases from J; junction bases left unmatched: 5. The CDR3 spans 14 residues. Per the germline V gene, CDR1 is MDHEN and CDR2 is SYDVKM. For the CDR3, the DNA is TGTGCCAGCAGTTCGGCGGGAGGGCCGGAGACCCAGTACTTC. It encodes CASSSAGGPETQYF.

The chain has TRBV7-2 and TRBJ2-3, with TRBD1 identical over 10 bases. CDR1 is SGHTA and CDR2 is FQGNSA in the germline V gene. J lost 3 bases, V lost 5 bases, and 8 bases had no gene match. This CDR3 is built from 16 residues. CDR3 sequence (DNA): TGTGCCAGCAGCGCACGACAGGGGGCGCAGACAGATACGCAGTATTTT. Protein: CASSARQGAQTDTQYF.

The V call is TRBV7-2, the J call TRBJ1-5, with 7 bases fitting TRBD1. This CDR3 has 14 amino acids. V was pared by 5 bases and J by 4 bases, with 5 bases of the junction left unmatched. The germline CDR1 and CDR2 sequences are SGHTA and FQGNSA. The CDR3 sequence is CASSTTGRNQPQHF. Here the CDR3 DNA reads TGTGCCAGCAGCACGACAGGGAGGAATCAGCCCCAGCATTTT.

V is TRBV7-9 and J is TRBJ2-7; 11 bases fit TRBD1. The CDR3 consists of 14 residues. V gave up 5 bases and J gave up 5 bases; unmatched junction bases: 5. Germline assignment: CDR1 SEHNR and CDR2 FQNEAQ (reference sequence). CDR3 sequence: CASSTDRGRHEQYF. In DNA form, the CDR3 reads TGTGCCAGCAGCACGGACAGGGGGCGGCACGAGCAGTACTTC.

This rearrangement joins TRBV11-2 to TRBJ2-1, with D uncertain. The germline CDR1 and CDR2 sequences are SGHAT and FQNNGV. This CDR3 comprises 13 residues. V was cut by 7 bases and J by 5 bases, with 12 bases left in between. For the CDR3, the DNA is TGTGCCAGCACGCAAATAGTCCACAATGAGCAGTTCTTC. It yields the protein CASTQIVHNEQFF.

Only one count was recorded for this clone. The chain has TRBV18 and TRBJ1-2; D may be TRBD1 (5 bases). Germline V gene sequence: CDR1 KGHSH, CDR2 LQKENI. The CDR3 runs to 14 residues. V was shortened by 3 bases and J by 5 bases, with 13 bases between the two germline ends. As DNA, the CDR3 is TGTGCCAGCTCACCCCGTACAGGAGAATATGGCTACACCTTC. Translation: CASSPRTGEYGYTF.

On this clone: The junction departs from germline at one end; a sequencing error may be responsible. This rearrangement joins TRBV7-9 to TRBJ1-1; 7 bases map to TRBD1. The germline CDR1 and CDR2 sequences are SEHNR and FQNEAQ (reference sequence). The CDR3 is 16 residues long. As DNA, the CDR3 is TGTTCCAGCAGCTCCCCCGGGACAGTTATGAACACTGAAGCTTTCTTT. Its protein is CSSSSPGTVMNTEAFF.

The gene calls are TRBV18 and TRBJ1-1; TRBD1 agrees at 7 bases. Germline V gene data show CDR1 as KGHSH and CDR2 as LQKENI. The junction had 3 bases not matched to a gene; V was cut back by 5 bases and J by 0 bases. This CDR3 is built from 14 residues. The CDR3 protein is CASSSTGVNTEAFF. The CDR3, as DNA: TGTGCCAGCTCAAGCACAGGGGTGAACACTGAAGCTTTCTTT.

The rearrangement uses TRBV7-3 and TRBJ2-3; TRBD2 is a possible D gene (7 bases). Germline V gene lookup returns CDR1 SGHTA and CDR2 FQGTGA. The CDR3 spans 14 residues. The V gene lost 2 bases and the J gene lost 6 bases, with 12 bases spanning the gap. This chain's CDR3 is CASSLGGARDTQYF. The DNA of the CDR3 is TGTGCCAGCAGCTTAGGGGGGGCTAGGGATACGCAGTATTTT.

The chain joins TRBV7-3 to TRBJ2-1, with 8 bases that match TRBD2. Per germline, CDR1 SGHTA and CDR2 FQGTGA. The CDR3 sequence is 18 residues long. V shed 0 bases, J shed 3 bases, and the junction held 10 bases outside the gene matches. CDR3 coding DNA: TGTGCCAGCAGCTTAACAGCGGGAGCCCTGGGTGTCTACAATGAGCAGTTCTTC. Its translation is CASSLTAGALGVYNEQFF.

This chain connects TRBV19 to TRBJ2-2; D perhaps matches TRBD2 (7 bases). Germline V gives CDR1 LNHDA, CDR2 SQIVND (reference sequence). The ends were cut back, 5 bases at V and 10 bases at J, with 20 bases in the middle. The CDR3 totals 15 residues. The CDR3 region has the DNA TGTGCCAGTAGTGCTCGGGGGGCAGTTGCTACGGAGCTGTTTTTT. This codes for CASSARGAVATELFF.

The chain has TRBV5-1 and TRBJ2-1; the match to TRBD2 covers 9 bases. The germline V gene encodes CDR1 SGHRS and CDR2 YFSETQ. The V and J ends lost 0 bases and 7 bases, in that order; junction bases with no gene match: 2. The CDR3 sequence is 14 residues long. CDR3 in amino acids: CASSLDSGSNEQFF. The CDR3 DNA is TGCGCCAGCAGCTTGGATAGCGGGAGTAATGAGCAGTTCTTC.

The CDR3: CASSPAAEPANEQFF. In nucleotides, the CDR3 is TGTGCCAGCAGCCCCGCGGCGGAGCCGGCCAATGAGCAGTTCTTC. The chain combines TRBV9 with TRBJ2-1; D unresolved. The V and J ends lost 4 bases and 6 bases respectively, with 17 bases between them. Germline V gene lookup returns CDR1 SGDLS and CDR2 YYNGEE. This CDR3 comprises 15 residues.

The chain joins TRBV29-1 to TRBJ1-2; no reliable D call. Germline lookup yields CDR1 SQVTM and CDR2 ANQGSEA. This CDR3 comprises 10 residues. Trimming removed 7 bases at V and 2 bases at J, with 5 bases between. The CDR3 DNA follows: TGCAGCGCCGGGAACTATGGCTACACCTTC. Its protein product is CSAGNYGYTF.

The rearrangement links TRBV19 to TRBJ2-2; 11 bases line up with TRBD2. The CDR3 contains 14 residues. J lost 4 bases, V lost 7 bases, and 2 bases had no gene match. Germline assignment: CDR1 LNHDA and CDR2 SQIVND (reference sequence). The CDR3 region has the DNA TGTGCCAGTACGACTAGCGGGACCACCGGGGAGCTGTTTTTT. Translating gives CASTTSGTTGELFF.

This clone has just one count. The J gene is TRBJ1-1, the V gene TRBV4-2, with 7 bases that match TRBD1. The CDR3 length is 15 residues. The V and J ends lost 0 bases and 7 bases, in that order; junction bases with no gene match: 8. Germline V CDR1 and CDR2: LGHNA, YNFKEQ. The CDR3 loop reads CASSQEEGAMGEAFF. In nucleotides, the CDR3 is TGTGCCAGCAGCCAAGAGGAGGGGGCGATGGGTGAAGCTTTCTTT.

On this clone: This sample also contains other DNA sequences that code for the same CDR3. V is TRBV6-5 and J is TRBJ1-2, with 8 bases matching TRBD1. In germline, CDR1 is MNHEY, CDR2 SVGAGI. The CDR3 extends over 13 amino acids. With 6 bases clipped from V and 4 bases from J, the junction kept 4 bases outside the gene matches. CDR3 sequence: CASSPTGGYGYTF. The CDR3 bases are TGTGCCAGCAGCCCTACAGGGGGCTATGGCTACACCTTC.

The CDR3 DNA reads as TGCGCCAGCAGCCAAGCTTCAGGGGCCCAAGAGACCCAGTACTTC. This codes for CASSQASGAQETQYF. This sequence joins TRBV4-3 and TRBJ2-5; weak D call: TRBD1 (6 bases). CDR3 length: 15 residues. V was pared by 1 base and J by 1 base, with 10 bases between. Germline V CDR1 and CDR2: LGHNA, YSLEER.

This sequence joins TRBV30 and TRBJ2-7; 8 bases map to TRBD2. V was pared by 3 bases and J by 3 bases, with 7 bases of the junction left unmatched. The germline V gene has CDR1 GTSNPN and CDR2 SVGIG (reference sequence). The CDR3 runs to 14 residues. Written as DNA, the CDR3 is TGTGCCTGGAGAGGCGGGAGGTCGTACTACGAGCAGTACTTC. Its translation is CAWRGGRSYYEQYF.

The chain is built from TRBV5-4 and TRBJ2-1; perhaps TRBD1 as D (7 bases). The CDR3 loop spans 15 amino acids. Trimming removed 0 bases at V and 5 bases at J, with 12 bases between. Germline V gives CDR1 SGHNT, CDR2 YYREEE (reference sequence). For the CDR3, the DNA is TGTGCCAGCAGCTTGGGACTAGGGGGCAACAATGAGCAGTTCTTC. Its protein is CASSLGLGGNNEQFF.

V is TRBV5-1 and J is TRBJ2-5, with a tentative D call TRBD2 (6 bases). The CDR3 is made up of 14 amino acids. Trimming removed 4 bases at V and 4 bases at J, with 14 bases between. CDR1 and CDR2 from the germline V gene are SGHRS and YFSETQ. In DNA, the CDR3 is TGCGCCAGCAGCCCCTTCGGCGGGGTAGAGACCCAGTACTTC. Residues: CASSPFGGVETQYF.

V is TRBV5-1 and J is TRBJ2-7; TRBD2 matches 9 bases. CDR3 length: 15 amino acids. Germline V gene sequence: CDR1 SGHRS, CDR2 YFSETQ. The ends lost 1 base at V and 2 bases at J; junction bases unmatched: 4. Here the CDR3 reads CASSLYSGRTYEQYF. The CDR3, as DNA: TGCGCCAGCAGCTTGTACAGCGGGAGGACCTACGAGCAGTACTTC.

This chain links TRBV4-2 with TRBJ2-7; D may be TRBD2 (5 bases). The CDR3 loop spans 16 amino acids. V dropped 0 bases and J dropped 0 bases, with 12 bases sitting between them. CDR1 and CDR2 from the germline V gene are LGHNA and YNFKEQ. CDR3 amino acids: CASSQDHPGSSYEQYF. The CDR3 DNA sequence: TGTGCCAGCAGCCAAGATCACCCGGGAAGCTCCTACGAGCAGTACTTC.

The rearrangement joins TRBV9 to TRBJ2-7, with 14 bases lining up with TRBD2. CDR1 is SGDLS, CDR2 YYNGEE, per germline. V was pared by 2 bases and J by 5 bases, with 6 bases of the junction left unmatched. The CDR3 covers 16 residues. For the CDR3, the DNA is TGTGCCAGCAGCGTTGGACTAGCGGGAGGATTCCACGAGCAGTACTTC. The encoded protein is CASSVGLAGGFHEQYF.

This rearrangement joins TRBV30 to TRBJ1-3; no reliable D call. Trimming shortened V by 2 bases and J by 8 bases, and 10 bases separated the two germline ends. In germline, CDR1 is GTSNPN, CDR2 SVGIG (reference sequence). The CDR3 contains 12 residues. CDR3 sequence: CAWSPLGDTIYF. In DNA form, the CDR3 reads TGTGCCTGGAGTCCGCTGGGAGACACCATATATTTT. Full variable domain (rest looked up from reference TRBV30 and TRBJ1-3): SQTIHQWPATLVQPVGSPLSLECTVEGTSNPNLYWYRQAAGRGLQLLFYSVGIGQISSEVPQNLSASRPQDRQFILSSKKLLLSDSGFYLCAWSPLGDTIYFGEGSWLTVV.

In the case of this clone: The same CDR3 can be traced to other DNA sequences in this sample. The chain uses TRBV5-6 and TRBJ2-5; 7 bases agree with TRBD2. The germline V gene has CDR1 SGHDT and CDR2 YYEEEE. The CDR3 spans 13 residues. The V gene end was trimmed by 4 bases and the J gene end by 4 bases; junction bases not matched to a gene: 4. CDR3 coding DNA: TGTGCCAGCAGCCGGGGCGGGGGAGAGACCCAGTACTTC. Protein sequence: CASSRGGGETQYF.